Each of the 14 T cell receptor beta chains below was sequenced from the same sample in a study of vaccination and CD4 T cells after COVID-19 (dated by TCRdb to between 2021 and 2024). Receptor libraries were prepared by PCR. The instrument was an Illumina iSeq 100. At the Johns Hopkins FTIC core, DNA from the cultured CD4+ T cells underwent TCR sequencing with the Oncomine TCR Beta short-read assay. The public sequencing data were trimmed at Q25 with fastp and processed into clonotypes with MiXCR by TCRdb, which kept only in-frame beta chains. Every entry covers one CDR3 protein and lists the most common genes and DNA from its rows. The table for this sample lists about 15,000 distinct CDR3 sequences; 78% of them were counted only once. Roughly a tenth of the sample rests with the top ten. The treatment or condition label of this sample denotes: approximately 10-day PBMC culture with coronavirus spike peptide pools or control peptides (ViraFEST assay).

Their target antigens are unknown. The specimen was CD4+ T cells from blood, cultured in vitro, collected after SARS-CoV-2 vaccination. Receptors were obtained from a human donor who received a COVID-19 vaccine.

This clonotype was seen a few times. This chain joins TRBV5-4 and TRBJ2-1, with D possibly called TRBD1 or TRBD2 (5 bases each). The CDR3 is 13 amino acids. V lost 8 bases and J lost 4, with 13 bases in between. Germline V CDR1 and CDR2: SGHNT, YYREEE (reference sequence). The DNA of the CDR3 is TGTGCCAGTACCGGGACCAAATACAATGAGCAGTTCTTC. It encodes CASTGTKYNEQFF.

The gene calls are TRBV6-5 and TRBJ2-3, with 7 bases matching TRBD1. CDR1 MNHEY and CDR2 SVGAGI come from the germline V gene. This CDR3 region has 18 residues. V gave up 2 bases and J gave up 0 bases; unmatched junction bases: 11. CDR3 protein: CASSYGIPGTASTDTQYF. The DNA of the CDR3 is TGTGCCAGCAGTTACGGAATCCCAGGGACAGCCAGCACAGATACGCAGTATTTT.

The chain is built from TRBV7-8 and TRBJ1-6; D is unresolved. This CDR3 comprises 16 residues. CDR1 is SGHVS, CDR2 FQNEAQ, per germline. The V end was cut by 3 bases, the J end by 3 bases, with 12 bases between. The CDR3 sequence is CASSFVGSNYNSPLHF. CDR3 sequence (DNA): TGTGCCAGCAGCTTCGTTGGTAGTAACTATAATTCACCCCTCCACTTT.

The V and J genes are TRBV20-1 and TRBJ1-1, with a weak D call TRBD1 (6 bases). Per the germline V gene, CDR1 is DFQATT and CDR2 is SNEGSKA (reference sequence). CDR3 length: 13 residues. V gave up 5 bases and J gave up 3 bases, with 13 bases separating them. The CDR3 nucleotides read TGCAGTGCTCCGGACAGTGTACACACTGAAGCTTTCTTT. The encoded protein is CSAPDSVHTEAFF.

The rearrangement joins TRBV11-3 to TRBJ2-5, with 14 nucleotides matching TRBD2. V was pared by 4 bases and J by 5 bases, with 6 bases of the junction left unmatched. Per germline, CDR1 SGHNT and CDR2 YENEEA. The CDR3 contains 16 residues. This chain's CDR3 is CASSWGLAGDRETQYF. The CDR3 DNA is TGTGCCAGCAGCTGGGGACTAGCGGGGGATAGGGAGACCCAGTACTTC.

The chain recombines TRBV5-8 with TRBJ2-2, with D unresolved. This CDR3 contains 16 residues. Trimming pared 0 bases from V and 6 bases from J, leaving 15 bases between. Germline lookup yields CDR1 SGHTS and CDR2 YDEGEE. CDR3 nucleotide sequence: TGTGCCAGCAGCTTGGTAGGGAAAGGATCATCCGGGGAGCTGTTTTTT. Amino acids: CASSLVGKGSSGELFF.

V gene TRBV7-2 combines with J gene TRBJ1-3; D is perhaps TRBD1 (5 bases). Deletions cut 6 bases from V and 2 bases from J, with 14 bases between. This CDR3 is built from 15 residues. The germline gives CDR1 SGHTA, CDR2 FQGNSA. The CDR3 DNA follows: TGTGCCAGCAGTCCCAGCGGGGGGGCTGGAAACACCATATATTTT. As protein: CASSPSGGAGNTIYF.

The genes are TRBV5-1 and TRBJ2-3; 7 bases line up with TRBD2. The CDR3 spans 15 residues. In germline, CDR1 is SGHRS, CDR2 YFSETQ. J was trimmed by 2 bases and V by 0 bases; bases with no gene match: 3. The CDR3 nucleotides are TGCGCCAGCAGCTTGGGGGACTACACCACAGATACGCAGTATTTT. This gives the protein CASSLGDYTTDTQYF.

CDR3 nucleotide sequence: TGTGCCACCAGTGATTCAGGGATAGGGAACACTGAAGCTTTCTTT. Its translation is CATSDSGIGNTEAFF. The J gene is TRBJ1-1, the V gene TRBV24-1; D is possibly TRBD1 (5 bases). CDR3 length equals 15 residues. Germline CDR1 KGHDR, CDR2 SFDVKD. V was pared by 2 bases and J by 1 base, with 10 bases between.

This chain joins TRBV7-8 and TRBJ2-1; D may be TRBD2 (5 bases). The V and J ends lost 2 bases and 9 bases respectively, with 20 bases between them. Germline-derived CDR1 and CDR2 are SGHVS and FQNEAQ. This CDR3 comprises 16 residues. The CDR3 region is CASSLSSGVWTSEQFF. As DNA, the CDR3 is TGTGCCAGCAGCTTATCGTCCGGGGTTTGGACGTCTGAGCAGTTCTTC.

This clonotype showed up just a few times. The chain links TRBV12-3 or TRBV12-4 to TRBJ1-6; 7 bases are a match to TRBD1. The V and J ends lost 5 bases and 0 bases, in that order; junction bases with no gene match: 10. CDR3 size: 18 residues. The CDR3 coding sequence is TGTGCCAGCAGTCGGACAGGCGTGGACAGCTCCTATAATTCACCCCTCCACTTT. It specifies CASSRTGVDSSYNSPLHF.

The J gene is TRBJ1-2, the V gene TRBV2; no definite D call. Trimming removed 2 bases at V and 4 bases at J, with 17 bases between. The CDR3 is 16 residues long. Germline V lookup: CDR1 SNHLY, CDR2 FYNNEI. Here the CDR3 DNA reads TGTGCCAGCAGTGAAAATTTCGGGTGGAACTCCTATGGCTACACCTTC. Amino acid sequence: CASSENFGWNSYGYTF.

The chain carries TRBV19 and TRBJ1-1, with 9 bases matching TRBD1. Germline-derived CDR1 and CDR2 are LNHDA and SQIVND (reference sequence). The V and J ends lost 6 bases and 3 bases, in that order; junction bases with no gene match: 5. This CDR3 has 14 residues. The chain's CDR3 is CASRQDRGHTEAFF. DNA of the CDR3: TGTGCCAGTAGGCAGGACAGGGGACACACTGAAGCTTTCTTT.

CDR3 DNA sequence: TGCGCCAGCAGTGAGGCGGGCAGGAAACACAGCAATCAGCCCCAGCATTTT. Translating it yields CASSEAGRKHSNQPQHF. This chain links TRBV10-1 with TRBJ1-5; no reliable D call. CDR1 WNHNN and CDR2 SYGVQD come from the germline V gene (reference sequence). V was shortened by 2 bases and J by 1 base, with 15 bases between the two germline ends. This CDR3 contains 17 residues.